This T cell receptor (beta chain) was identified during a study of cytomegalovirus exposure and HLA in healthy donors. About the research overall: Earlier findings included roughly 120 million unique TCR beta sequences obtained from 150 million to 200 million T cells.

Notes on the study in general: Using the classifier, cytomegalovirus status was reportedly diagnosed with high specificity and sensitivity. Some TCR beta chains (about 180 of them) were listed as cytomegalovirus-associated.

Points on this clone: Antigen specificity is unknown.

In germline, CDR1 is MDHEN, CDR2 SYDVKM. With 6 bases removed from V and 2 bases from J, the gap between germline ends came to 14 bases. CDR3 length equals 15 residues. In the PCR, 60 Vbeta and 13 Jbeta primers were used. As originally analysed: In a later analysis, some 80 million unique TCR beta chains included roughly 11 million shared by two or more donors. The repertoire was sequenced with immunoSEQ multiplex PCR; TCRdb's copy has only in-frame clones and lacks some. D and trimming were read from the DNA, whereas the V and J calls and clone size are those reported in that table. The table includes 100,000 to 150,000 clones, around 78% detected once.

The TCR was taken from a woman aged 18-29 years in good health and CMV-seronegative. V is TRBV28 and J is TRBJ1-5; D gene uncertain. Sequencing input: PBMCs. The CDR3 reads CASSPIDGGNQPQHF. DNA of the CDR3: TGTGCCAGCAGCCCGATTGATGGAGGCAATCAGCCCCAGCATTTT.